This TCR beta chain came from a study of vaccination and CD4 T cells after COVID-19. Study information: The post-COVID samples were taken a median roughly 96 days after diagnosis, anywhere from 35 to 161. Cells were stimulated with overlapping spike peptide pools from SARS-CoV-2, HCoV-NL63, HCoV-OC43 and HCoV-229E.

Treatment indicated: roughly 10-day PBMC culture with coronavirus spike peptide pools or control peptides (ViraFEST assay). Expansion of antigen-specific T cells with peptide pools by ViraFEST preceded sequencing of TCRs. This clonotype was seen a few times. What it binds is not known. CDR1 and CDR2 from the germline V gene are SEHNR and FQNEAQ (reference sequence). This CDR3 is built from 14 residues. Between the trimmed V and J ends, which lost 4 bases and 6 bases, there was a span of 10 bases. An Oncomine TCR Beta short-read assay was used to sequence the DNA from cultured CD4+ T cells. TCRdb reprocessed the PCR reads via MiXCR and lists one record per CDR3 protein. The sample has 9,500 to 12,000 distinct CDR3 sequences, approximately 65% seen once.

The V and J genes are TRBV7-9 and TRBJ1-6, with a weak D call TRBD1 (6 bases). The source was CD4+ T cells from blood, cultured in vitro, collected before SARS-CoV-2 vaccination. This receptor was taken from a human donor who had recovered from COVID-19. CDR3 loop: CASSSDRSNSPLHF. CDR3 sequence (DNA): TGTGCCAGCAGCTCCGACAGGTCTAATTCACCCCTCCACTTT. The full variable domain, completed using reference TRBV7-9 and TRBJ1-6, is DTGVSQNPRHKITKRGQNVTFRCDPISEHNRLYWYRQTLGQGPEFLTYFQNEAQLEKSRLLSDRFSAERPKGSFSTLEIQRTEQGDSAMYLCASSSDRSNSPLHFGNGTRLTVT.